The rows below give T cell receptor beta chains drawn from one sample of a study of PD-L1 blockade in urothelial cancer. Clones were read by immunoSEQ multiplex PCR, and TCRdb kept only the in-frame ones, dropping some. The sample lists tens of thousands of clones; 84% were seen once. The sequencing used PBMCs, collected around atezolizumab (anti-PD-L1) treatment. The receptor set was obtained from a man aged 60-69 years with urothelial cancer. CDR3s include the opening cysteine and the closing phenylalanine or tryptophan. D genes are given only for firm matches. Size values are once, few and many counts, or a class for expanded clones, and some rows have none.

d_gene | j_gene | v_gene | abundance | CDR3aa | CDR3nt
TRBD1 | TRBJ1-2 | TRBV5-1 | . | CASSLGGRGLDGYTF | TGCGCCAGCAGCTTGGGGGGCAGGGGGCTTGATGGCTACACCTTC
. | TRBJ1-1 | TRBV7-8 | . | CASSLRVQTMNTEAFF | TGTGCCAGCAGTCTGAGGGTACAGACCATGAACACTGAAGCTTTCTTT
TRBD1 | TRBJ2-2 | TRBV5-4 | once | CASRQGAGGELFF | TGTGCCAGTCGACAGGGGGCAGGCGGGGAGCTGTTTTTT
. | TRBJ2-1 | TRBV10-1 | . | CASSEWQGLPYNEQFF | TGCGCCAGCAGTGAGTGGCAGGGGTTACCCTACAATGAGCAGTTCTTC
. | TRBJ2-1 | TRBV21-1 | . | CASSRQGASDHEQFF | TGTGCCAGCAGCAGACAGGGGGCGTCAGACCATGAGCAGTTCTTC
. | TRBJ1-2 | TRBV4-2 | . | CASSQDLASRVGYTF | TGTGCCAGCAGCCAAGATCTTGCCAGCCGGGTCGGCTACACCTTC
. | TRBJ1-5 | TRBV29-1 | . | CSVQLNSNQPQHF | TGCAGCGTCCAACTGAATAGCAATCAGCCCCAGCATTTT
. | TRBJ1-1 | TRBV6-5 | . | CASSYSGLGTEAFF | TGTGCCAGCAGTTACTCGGGCCTGGGCACTGAAGCTTTCTTT
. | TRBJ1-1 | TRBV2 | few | CASSVSVNTEAFF | TGTGCCAGCAGTGTCTCTGTGAACACTGAAGCTTTCTTT
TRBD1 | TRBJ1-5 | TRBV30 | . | CAWSVPHTGASNQPQHF | TGTGCCTGGAGTGTACCCCATACAGGGGCAAGCAATCAGCCCCAGCATTTT
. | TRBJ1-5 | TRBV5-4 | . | CASSLARENQPQHF | TGTGCCAGCAGCTTGGCCCGAGAAAATCAGCCCCAGCATTTT
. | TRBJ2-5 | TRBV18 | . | CASSPTGVTETQYF | TGTGCCAGCTCACCGACAGGAGTCACTGAGACCCAGTACTTC
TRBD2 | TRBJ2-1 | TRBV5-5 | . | CATSGLAGMNEQFF | TGTGCCACTAGTGGACTAGCGGGGATGAATGAGCAGTTCTTC
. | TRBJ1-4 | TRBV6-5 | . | CASRGLSATNEKLFF | TGTGCCAGCAGGGGCCTATCTGCAACTAATGAAAAACTGTTTTTT
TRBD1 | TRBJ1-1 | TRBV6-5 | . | CASSSDRGTEAFF | TGTGCCAGCAGCTCCGACAGGGGTACTGAAGCTTTCTTT
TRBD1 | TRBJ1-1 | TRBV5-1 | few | CASSWMTGASEAFF | TGCGCCAGCAGCTGGATGACAGGGGCTTCTGAAGCTTTCTTT
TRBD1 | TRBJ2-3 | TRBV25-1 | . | CASSEGQASTDTQYF | TGTGCCAGCAGTGAGGGACAGGCGAGCACAGATACGCAGTATTTT
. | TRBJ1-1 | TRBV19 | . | CASSTRGGGSPEAFF | TGTGCCAGTAGTACCCGAGGGGGAGGGAGCCCTGAAGCTTTCTTT
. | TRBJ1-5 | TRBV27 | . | CASSFNGGPQHF | TGTGCCAGCAGTTTTAACGGCGGGCCCCAGCATTTT
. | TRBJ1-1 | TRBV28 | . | CASIGQNTEAFF | TGTGCCAGCATAGGACAGAACACTGAAGCTTTCTTT
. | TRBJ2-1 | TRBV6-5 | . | CASSSNPSAYNEQFF | TGTGCCAGCAGTTCCAATCCGAGCGCCTACAATGAGCAGTTCTTC
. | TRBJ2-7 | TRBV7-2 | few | CASSFGRSYEQYF | TGTGCCAGCAGCTTCGGGAGATCCTACGAGCAGTACTTC
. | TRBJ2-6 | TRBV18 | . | CASSTYGAGANVLTF | TGTGCCAGCTCCACCTACGGGGCTGGGGCCAACGTCCTGACTTTC
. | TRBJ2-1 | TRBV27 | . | CASTERERGQGTSYNEQFF | TGTGCCAGCACCGAACGTGAACGGGGACAAGGTACGTCCTACAATGAGCAGTTCTTC
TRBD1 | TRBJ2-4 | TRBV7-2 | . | CASSLGRGRDIQYF | TGTGCCAGCAGCTTAGGCAGGGGGCGCGACATTCAGTACTTC
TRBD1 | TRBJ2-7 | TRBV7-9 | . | CASSSQTGLYHEQYF | TGTGCCAGCAGCTCCCAGACAGGGCTTTACCACGAGCAGTACTTC
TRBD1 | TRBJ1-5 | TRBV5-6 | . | CASSPGQGNQPQHF | TGTGCCAGCAGCCCCGGACAGGGTAATCAGCCCCAGCATTTT
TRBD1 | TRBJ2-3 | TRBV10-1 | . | CASGSRDRGFAGTQYF | TGCGCCAGCGGCTCCCGGGACAGGGGTTTTGCGGGTACGCAGTATTTT
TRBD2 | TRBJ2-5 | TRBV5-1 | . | CASSPSAGVPETQYF | TGCGCCAGCTCGCCCTCTGCGGGAGTCCCAGAGACCCAGTACTTC
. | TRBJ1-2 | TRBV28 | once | CASSQMTANYGYTF | TGTGCCAGCAGCCAAATGACAGCTAACTATGGCTACACCTTC
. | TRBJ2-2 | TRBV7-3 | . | CASGSPGTNKKLFF | TGTGCCAGCGGAAGCCCCGGGACAAACAAAAAGCTGTTTTTT
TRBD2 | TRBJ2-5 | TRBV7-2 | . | CASSSQTSGSTETQYF | TGTGCCAGCAGCTCTCAGACTAGCGGGAGTACGGAGACCCAGTACTTC